This is a list of T cell receptor beta chains from one sample in a study of cytomegalovirus exposure and HLA in healthy donors. Produced via immunoSEQ multiplex PCR; TCRdb's table is partial and in-frame only. The sample carries tens of thousands of clones, roughly 86% recorded once. The material sequenced was PBMCs. These receptors were obtained from a man aged 25-45 years in good health and CMV-seropositive. Both conserved end residues are part of each CDR3. D genes are given only for firm matches. Expanded clones get a size class; other rows say once, few or many, or leave the size out.

>NA|TRBJ2-7|NA|TRBV7-7
TGTGCTAGCAGCCCTGGCGGCAGTTACTACGAGCAGTACTTC
CASSPGGSYYEQYF
>TRBD2|TRBJ2-1|once|TRBV6-1
TGTGCCAGCAGTGTAGTAGCGGGGGCTTACAATGAGCAGTTCTTC
CASSVVAGAYNEQFF
>NA|TRBJ1-2|NA|TRBV4-1
TGCGCCAGCAGCCTAGACCAGGGAGGCTATGGCTACACCTTC
CASSLDQGGYGYTF
>NA|TRBJ1-1|NA|TRBV6-6
TGTGCCAGCAGTTTTATACAGGACGGTGAAGCTTTCTTT
CASSFIQDGEAFF
>NA|TRBJ2-7|NA|TRBV27
TGTGCCAGCAGTTTAGGCGTCAGGGGTGTCTCCGAGCAGTACTTC
CASSLGVRGVSEQYF
>TRBD1|TRBJ2-1|NA|TRBV7-8
TGTGCCAGCAGCCCAAGGGGGCTCCCCGCATACAATGAGCAGTTCTTC
CASSPRGLPAYNEQFF
>TRBD1|TRBJ2-1|NA|TRBV6-5
TGTGCCAGCACCCACGACAGGGGGGATGAGCAGTTCTTC
CASTHDRGDEQFF
>NA|TRBJ2-3|NA|TRBV28
TGTGCCAGCAGAGTCCAGGGCACAGATACGCAGTATTTT
CASRVQGTDTQYF
>TRBD2|TRBJ2-7|NA|TRBV28
TGTGCCACCAGACTAGCGGGAGATTACGAGCAGTACTTC
CATRLAGDYEQYF
>TRBD2|TRBJ2-7|NA|TRBV15
TGTGCCACCAGCAGAGATAGGTACGGGGGGGCGACGGGGGAGCAGTACTTC
CATSRDRYGGATGEQYF
>TRBD2|TRBJ2-7|NA|TRBV6-1
TGTGCCAGCAATCAAGGTAGCGGGGCCTACGAGCAGTACTTC
CASNQGSGAYEQYF
>NA|TRBJ2-7|NA|TRBV6-5
TGTGCCAGCAGTTTCGCAGGGTGGAACGAGCAGTACTTC
CASSFAGWNEQYF
>NA|TRBJ2-3|NA|TRBV6-5
TGTGCCAGCAGTTACTTGGACAATGAAGATACGCAGTATTTT
CASSYLDNEDTQYF
>NA|TRBJ2-3|NA|TRBV4-1
TGCGCCAGCAGCCAAGGCGCCTTTACAGATACGCAGTATTTT
CASSQGAFTDTQYF
>TRBD2|TRBJ2-1|NA|TRBV19
TGTGCCAGTAGTACTAGCGGTTCCTACAATGAGCAGTTCTTC
CASSTSGSYNEQFF
>NA|TRBJ1-1|NA|TRBV5-1
TGCGCCAGCAGCTTGGGGGGGGGAGACACTGAAGCTTTCTTT
CASSLGGGDTEAFF
>TRBD2|TRBJ2-5|NA|TRBV28
TGTGCCAGCAGTTCTCTTGCGGGAGGTCAGGAGACCCAGTACTTC
CASSSLAGGQETQYF
>NA|TRBJ2-2|once|TRBV9
TGTGCCAGCAGCGTGACAGATTTCATTCCGAACACCGGGGAGCTGTTTTTT
CASSVTDFIPNTGELFF
>TRBD1|TRBJ1-1|NA|TRBV5-4
TGTGCCAGCACCGGCTTAACACAGGGGGCCACTGAAGCTTTCTTT
CASTGLTQGATEAFF